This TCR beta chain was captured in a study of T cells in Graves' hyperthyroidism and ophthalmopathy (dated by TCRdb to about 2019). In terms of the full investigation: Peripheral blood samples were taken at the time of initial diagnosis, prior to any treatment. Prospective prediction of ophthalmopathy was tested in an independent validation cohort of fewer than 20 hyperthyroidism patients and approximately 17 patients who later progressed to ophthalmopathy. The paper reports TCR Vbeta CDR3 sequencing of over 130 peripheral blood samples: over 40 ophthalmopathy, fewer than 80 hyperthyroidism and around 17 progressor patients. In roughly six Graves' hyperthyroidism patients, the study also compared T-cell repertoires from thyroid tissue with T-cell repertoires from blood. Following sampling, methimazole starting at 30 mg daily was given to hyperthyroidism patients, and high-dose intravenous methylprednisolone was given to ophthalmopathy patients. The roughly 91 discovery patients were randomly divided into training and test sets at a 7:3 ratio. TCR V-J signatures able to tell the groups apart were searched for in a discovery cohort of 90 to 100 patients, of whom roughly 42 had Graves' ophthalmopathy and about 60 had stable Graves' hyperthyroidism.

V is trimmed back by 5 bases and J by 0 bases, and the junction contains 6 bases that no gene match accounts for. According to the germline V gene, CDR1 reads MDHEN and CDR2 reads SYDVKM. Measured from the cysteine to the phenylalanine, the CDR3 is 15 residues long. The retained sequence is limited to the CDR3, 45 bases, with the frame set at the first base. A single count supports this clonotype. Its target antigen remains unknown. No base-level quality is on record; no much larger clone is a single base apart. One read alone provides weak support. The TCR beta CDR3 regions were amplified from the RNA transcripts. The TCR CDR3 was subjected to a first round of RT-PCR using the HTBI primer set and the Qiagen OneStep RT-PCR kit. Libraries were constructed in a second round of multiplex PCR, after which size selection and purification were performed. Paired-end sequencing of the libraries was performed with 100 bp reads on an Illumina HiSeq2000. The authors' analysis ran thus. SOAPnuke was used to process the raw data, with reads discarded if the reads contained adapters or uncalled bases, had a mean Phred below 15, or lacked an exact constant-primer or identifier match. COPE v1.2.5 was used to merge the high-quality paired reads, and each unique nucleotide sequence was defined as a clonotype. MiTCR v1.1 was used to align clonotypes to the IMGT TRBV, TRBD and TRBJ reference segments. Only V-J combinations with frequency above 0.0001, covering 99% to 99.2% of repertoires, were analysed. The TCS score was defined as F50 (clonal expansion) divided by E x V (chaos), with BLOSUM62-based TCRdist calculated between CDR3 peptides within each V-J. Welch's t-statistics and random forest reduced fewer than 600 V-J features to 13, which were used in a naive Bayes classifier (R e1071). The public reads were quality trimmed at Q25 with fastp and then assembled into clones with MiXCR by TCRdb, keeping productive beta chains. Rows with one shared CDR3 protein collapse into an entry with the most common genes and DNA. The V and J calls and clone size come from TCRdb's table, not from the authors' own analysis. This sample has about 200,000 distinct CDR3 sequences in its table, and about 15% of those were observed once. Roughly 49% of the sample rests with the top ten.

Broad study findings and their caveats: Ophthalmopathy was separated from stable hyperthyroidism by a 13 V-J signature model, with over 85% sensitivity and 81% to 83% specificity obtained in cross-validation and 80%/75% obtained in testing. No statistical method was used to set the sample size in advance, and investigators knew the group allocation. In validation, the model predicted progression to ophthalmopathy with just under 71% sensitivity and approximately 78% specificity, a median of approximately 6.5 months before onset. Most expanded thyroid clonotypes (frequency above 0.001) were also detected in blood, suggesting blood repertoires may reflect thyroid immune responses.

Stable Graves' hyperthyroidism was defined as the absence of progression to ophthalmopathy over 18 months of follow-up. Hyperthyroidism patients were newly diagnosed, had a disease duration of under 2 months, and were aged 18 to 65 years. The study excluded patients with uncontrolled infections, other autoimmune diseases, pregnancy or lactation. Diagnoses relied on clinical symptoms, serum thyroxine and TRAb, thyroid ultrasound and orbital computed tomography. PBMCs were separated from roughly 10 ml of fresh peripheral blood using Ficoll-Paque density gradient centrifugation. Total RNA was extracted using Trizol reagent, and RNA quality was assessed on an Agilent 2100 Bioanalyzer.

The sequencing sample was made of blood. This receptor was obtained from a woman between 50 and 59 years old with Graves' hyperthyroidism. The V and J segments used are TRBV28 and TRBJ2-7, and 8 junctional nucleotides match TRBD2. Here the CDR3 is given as CASSVTSGYSYEQYF. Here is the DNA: TGTGCCAGCAGTGTCACTAGCGGCTACTCCTACGAGCAGTACTTC.